This T cell receptor beta chain was captured in a study of cytomegalovirus exposure and HLA in healthy donors. Study findings and constraints: Presence/absence analyses assumed roughly uniform sequencing depth across donors. Reportedly, diagnosis of cytomegalovirus status by the classifier showed high specificity and sensitivity.

The PCR ran on 60 Vbeta and 13 Jbeta primers. TCRdb keeps only in-frame clones here, not all; method: immunoSEQ multiplex PCR. The table has about 130,000 clones, 60% to 80% seen once. This CDR3 spans 15 amino acids. The V and J ends lost 4 bases and 3 bases respectively, with 16 bases between them. The V gene's germline CDR1 is SEHNR and CDR2 FQNEAQ (reference sequence). Of note for this clone: Its antigen remains unidentified.

This TCR derives from a man aged 25-45 years in good health and CMV-seronegative. The rearrangement uses TRBV7-9 and TRBJ2-7, with D possibly TRBD1 on 6 matching bases. The sample consisted of PBMCs. The CDR3 reads CASSWDTSGGYEQYF. The CDR3 nucleotides read TGTGCCAGCAGCTGGGACACTTCAGGTGGCTACGAGCAGTACTTC.